This T cell receptor beta chain was obtained from a study of blood T cell repertoires in COVID-19. Across the study: Acute and convalescent COVID-19 samples came from the United States, Italy and Spain. The cDNA or gDNA used as material had been derived from T cells, B-cell-depleted T cells, or PBMCs.

Germline V gene sequence: CDR1 LGHDT, CDR2 YNNKEL (reference sequence). The CDR3 has 17 amino acids. The ends lost 1 base at V and 2 bases at J; junction bases unmatched: 5. Per the study methods: From reference gene primer amplification, estimates of nucleated cell counts were derived. Data came from immunoSEQ multiplex PCR; TCRdb stores just in-frame clones and leaves some out. The D gene and trimming were derived from the DNA, and the V and J assignments and clone size from that table. The repertoire holds some 220,000 clones, with more than 80% as singletons. This sequence originates from a human donor in a cohort sampled during active COVID-19. The gene calls are TRBV3-1 (or the pseudogene TRBV3-2) and TRBJ1-4, with 9 bases fitting TRBD1. The specimen was peripheral blood. CDR3 sequence reads: CASSQGTGDRTNEKLFF. DNA of the CDR3: TGTGCCAGCAGCCAAGGGACAGGGGATCGGACTAATGAAAAACTGTTTTTT.